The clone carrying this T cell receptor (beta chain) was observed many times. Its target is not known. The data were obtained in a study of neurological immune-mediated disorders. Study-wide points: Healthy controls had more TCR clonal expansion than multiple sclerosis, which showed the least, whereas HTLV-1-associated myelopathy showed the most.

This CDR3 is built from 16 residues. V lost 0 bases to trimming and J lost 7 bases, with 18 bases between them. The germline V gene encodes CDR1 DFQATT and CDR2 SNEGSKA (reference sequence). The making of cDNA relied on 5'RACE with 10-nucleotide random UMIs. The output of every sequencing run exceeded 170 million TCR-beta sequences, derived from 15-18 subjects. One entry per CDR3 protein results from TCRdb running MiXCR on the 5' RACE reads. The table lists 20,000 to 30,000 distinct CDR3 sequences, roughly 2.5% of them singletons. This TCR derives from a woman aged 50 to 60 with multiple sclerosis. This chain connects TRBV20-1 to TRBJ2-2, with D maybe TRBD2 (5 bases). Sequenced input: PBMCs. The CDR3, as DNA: TGCAGTGCTAGAGATCTCCGCGGAGGCCTCTTCGGGGAGCTGTTTTTT. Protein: CSARDLRGGLFGELFF.